Following are 10 T cell receptor beta chains from one sample sequenced in a study of control samples from healthy donors and cancer patients. Assay used: immunoSEQ multiplex PCR; TCRdb lists only in-frame clones, some missing. The table shows about 160,000 clones, with about 90% occurring only once. The sample taken for sequencing was blood. All receptors come from a man aged 25 to 40 in good health.

CDR3: CASSADRSTFGYTF. The CDR3, as DNA: TGTGCCAGCTCGGCAGACAGAAGTACTTTTGGCTACACCTTC. The V and J genes are TRBV18 and TRBJ1-2; TRBD1 is a possible D gene (5 bases). CDR1 and CDR2 (germline): KGHSH, LQKENI. The length of the CDR3 is 14 residues. The ends were cut back, 6 bases at V and 7 bases at J, with 18 bases in the middle. Looking up the rest from reference TRBV18 and TRBJ1-2 gives the full variable domain: NAGVMQNPRHLVRRRGQEARLRCSPMKGHSHVYWYRQLPEEGLKFMVYLQKENIIDESGMPKERFSAEFPKEGPSILRIQQVVRGDSAAYFCASSADRSTFGYTFGSGTRLTVV.

The chain has TRBV19 and TRBJ2-1, with D possibly being TRBD1 (6 bases). The CDR3 is 14 residues long. V was shortened by 6 bases and J by 7 bases, with 16 bases between the two germline ends. Germline V gene lookup returns CDR1 LNHDA and CDR2 SQIVND (reference sequence). CDR3 sequence: CASRPPGQKNEQFF. The CDR3 coding sequence is TGTGCCAGTAGGCCTCCGGGACAAAAAAATGAGCAGTTCTTC. The full variable domain, with the rest looked up from reference TRBV19 and TRBJ2-1, is DGGITQSPKYLFRKEGQNVTLSCEQNLNHDAMYWYRQDPGQGLRLIYYSQIVNDFQKGDIAEGYSVSREKKESFPLTVTSAQKNPTAFYLCASRPPGQKNEQFFGPGTRLTVL.

This clone showed up just once. This chain uses TRBV7-9 with TRBJ2-7, with 9 bases matching TRBD2. Germline lookup yields CDR1 SEHNR and CDR2 FQNEAQ (reference sequence). The CDR3 is 17 amino acids. Trimming cost V 1 base and J 6 bases; bases outside gene matches: 13. The CDR3 DNA follows: TGTGCCAGCAGCTTAGAGGTTGGAGGTAGCGGGAGCATCGAGCAGTACTTC. Its translation: CASSLEVGGSGSIEQYF.

The CDR3 reads CASSLAALGQDYEQYF. For the CDR3, the DNA is TGCGCCAGCAGCTTGGCCGCTCTGGGACAGGACTACGAGCAGTACTTC. V gene TRBV5-1 combines with J gene TRBJ2-7; TRBD1 agrees at 8 bases. V was clipped by 0 bases and J by 3 bases; unmatched bases: 8. The germline V gene encodes CDR1 SGHRS and CDR2 YFSETQ. The CDR3 has 16 amino acids. The variable domain in full, with the rest retrieved from reference TRBV5-1 and TRBJ2-7, is KAGVTQTPRYLIKTRGQQVTLSCSPISGHRSVSWYQQTPGQGLQFLFEYFSETQRNKGNFPGRFSGRQFSNSRSEMNVSTLELGDSALYLCASSLAALGQDYEQYFGPGTRLTVT.

The rearrangement uses TRBV6-5 and TRBJ1-1; no clear D. Germline V gene lookup returns CDR1 MNHEY and CDR2 SVGAGI. V dropped 6 bases and J dropped 3 bases, with 11 bases sitting between them. The CDR3 runs to 13 residues. CDR3 sequence (DNA): TGTGCCAGCAGGGTTCGGGTCTACACTGAAGCTTTCTTT. It translates to CASRVRVYTEAFF.

This chain uses TRBV5-4 with TRBJ1-3; 7 positions match TRBD1. The V gene end was trimmed by 2 bases and the J gene end by 0 bases; junction bases not matched to a gene: 5. Germline V gene data show CDR1 as SGHNT and CDR2 as YYREEE (reference sequence). This CDR3 is built from 16 residues. CDR3 DNA: TGTGCCAGCAGCTTTGGGACAGTTAGCTCTGGAAACACCATATATTTT. Translation gives CASSFGTVSSGNTIYF.

V usage is TRBV4-1 and J usage is TRBJ2-2, with D unresolved. CDR1 and CDR2 (germline): MGHRA, YSYEKL. This CDR3 comprises 16 residues. V lost 4 bases and J 0 bases, leaving 12 bases between the germline ends. The CDR3 region has the DNA TGCGCCAGCAGCCCCCGCCCCTCCACGAACACCGGGGAGCTGTTTTTT. This sequence encodes CASSPRPSTNTGELFF.

On this clone: The sample contains more than one DNA sequence encoding this CDR3. J is TRBJ2-7 and V is TRBV5-1; TRBD1 aligns across 9 bases. The germline CDR1 and CDR2 sequences are SGHRS and YFSETQ. The CDR3 length is 16 residues. The V and J ends lost 0 bases and 2 bases, in that order; junction bases with no gene match: 6. The CDR3 is CASSLAAGTGTYEQYF. The CDR3 nucleotides are TGCGCCAGCAGCTTGGCAGCCGGGACAGGGACCTACGAGCAGTACTTC.

The V and J genes are TRBV7-8 and TRBJ1-6, with D possibly being TRBD1 (5 bases). This CDR3 contains 21 residues. CDR1 is SGHVS, CDR2 FQNEAQ, per germline. Deletions cut 2 bases from V and 0 bases from J, with 23 bases between. The CDR3 loop is CASSLRGRISKSSSYNSPLHF. In DNA form, the CDR3 reads TGTGCCAGCAGCTTAAGGGGACGGATTTCAAAATCTAGCTCCTATAATTCACCCCTCCACTTT.

The chain has TRBV28 and TRBJ2-5; TRBD1 agrees at 8 bases. Germline CDR1 reads MDHEN; CDR2 reads SYDVKM. J was trimmed by 1 base and V by 7 bases; bases with no gene match: 8. The CDR3 contains 15 residues. CDR3: CASTGQGEGQETQYF. In nucleotides, the CDR3 is TGTGCCAGCACCGGACAGGGAGAGGGCCAAGAGACCCAGTACTTC.